Below, 5 T cell receptor beta chains from the same sample are listed, as sequenced in a study of technical replicates of blood from several donors. Repertoires were generated with immunoSEQ multiplex PCR, while TCRdb's copy carries only in-frame clones and drops some. The sample lists roughly 60,000 clones; roughly 91% were seen once. Sample: PBMCs. The receptors shown here come from a human donor in good health. Some clones in this sample may be carry-over from other donors' samples.

V and J are TRBV7-3 and TRBJ2-7; 7 positions match TRBD1. Trimming took 5 bases from V and 5 from J; bases not matched to a gene: 3. The germline CDR1 and CDR2 sequences are SGHTA and FQGTGA. This CDR3 comprises 12 residues. This CDR3 is CASSHRGDEQYF. CDR3 DNA: TGTGCCAGCAGCCACAGGGGAGACGAGCAGTACTTC.

This sequence joins TRBV6-6 and TRBJ1-6; D gene unclear. Germline CDR1 is MNHNY and CDR2 is SVGAGI (reference sequence). V lost 6 bases and J lost 2, with 11 bases in between. The CDR3 is 15 amino acids. The CDR3 nucleotides read TGTGCCAGCAGGCTAGATGGTGCCTATAATTCACCCCTCCACTTT. Translation gives CASRLDGAYNSPLHF.

The chain links TRBV4-3 to TRBJ2-7; D is possibly TRBD1 (6 bases). Germline V lookup: CDR1 LGHNA, CDR2 YSLEER. V shed 0 bases and J shed 4 bases, with 10 bases lying between them. The CDR3 length is 14 residues. This CDR3 is CASSQEQGLYEQYF. In nucleotides, the CDR3 is TGCGCCAGCAGCCAAGAACAGGGATTATACGAGCAGTACTTC.

This chain connects TRBV7-2 to TRBJ2-1, with 7 bases aligning to TRBD1. Germline trimming cut 4 bases from V and 4 bases from J; bases unmatched to any gene: 4. This CDR3 spans 14 amino acids. Germline assignment: CDR1 SGHTA and CDR2 FQGNSA. CDR3 coding DNA: TGTGCCAGCAGCTCAACAGGGGCTTACAATGAGCAGTTCTTC. Encoded protein: CASSSTGAYNEQFF.

The chain recombines TRBV7-8 with TRBJ2-7; 14 nucleotides match TRBD2. J was trimmed by 3 bases and V by 5 bases; bases with no gene match: 6. Germline V CDR1 and CDR2: SGHVS, FQNEAQ. The CDR3 is 16 amino acids. CDR3 protein: CASSEGLAGALYEQYF. The CDR3 region has the DNA TGTGCCAGCAGCGAGGGACTAGCGGGAGCCCTCTACGAGCAGTACTTC.